The rows below give T cell receptor beta chains drawn from one sample of a study of T cell changes during pregnancy in multiple sclerosis. Produced via immunoSEQ multiplex PCR; TCRdb's table is partial and in-frame only. Of over 50,000 clones listed, 88% are singletons. This specimen was peripheral blood, taken in the first trimester of pregnancy. The receptors originated from a female donor with multiple sclerosis, enrolled in a pregnancy study. Both conserved end residues are part of each CDR3. Each record gives: J gene, V gene, clone size, D gene, CDR3 protein, CDR3 DNA. A D gene is named only where the DNA matches it firmly. Only part of the rows carry a size: once, few, many, or a class if the clone is expanded.

TRBJ1-5	TRBV7-6	.	.	CASSLIGGQPQHF	TGTGCCAGCAGCTTAATCGGGGGTCAGCCCCAGCATTTT
TRBJ2-7	TRBV19	once	TRBD2	CASSDLAGSYEQYF	TGTGCCAGTAGTGACCTAGCGGGGTCCTACGAGCAGTACTTC
TRBJ2-5	TRBV7-9	.	.	CASSLAFGGLTETQYF	TGTGCCAGCAGCTTAGCATTTGGTGGACTAACGGAGACCCAGTACTTC
TRBJ2-1	TRBV29-1	.	TRBD2	CSVVILADYNEQFF	TGCAGCGTTGTGATACTAGCGGACTACAATGAGCAGTTCTTC
TRBJ2-3	TRBV5-5	.	.	CASSLEWGADTQYF	TGTGCCAGCAGCTTGGAGTGGGGGGCAGATACGCAGTATTTT
TRBJ2-3	TRBV6-5	.	TRBD2	CASSYSLAGSTDTQYF	TGTGCCAGCAGTTACTCCTTAGCGGGAAGCACAGATACGCAGTATTTT
TRBJ2-7	TRBV10-3	.	.	CAIRRVGTLYEQYF	TGTGCCATCAGGCGGGTAGGGACTTTGTACGAGCAGTACTTC
TRBJ1-2	TRBV28	.	.	CASSLSPGKDYGYTF	TGTGCCAGCAGTTTATCTCCAGGGAAGGACTATGGCTACACCTTC
TRBJ1-2	TRBV7-2	.	.	CASSPGTANYGYTF	TGTGCCAGCAGCCCCGGGACTGCTAACTATGGCTACACCTTC
TRBJ2-3	TRBV7-8	.	TRBD1	CASSPGQGATDTQYF	TGTGCCAGCAGCCCAGGACAGGGGGCAACAGATACGCAGTATTTT
TRBJ2-7	TRBV11-1	.	TRBD2	CASSSAHASGGRSYEQYF	TGTGCCAGCAGCTCAGCTCACGCCTCGGGAGGGCGTTCCTACGAGCAGTACTTC
TRBJ1-2	TRBV6-4	.	TRBD1	CASSLGQGRNYGYTF	TGTGCCAGCAGCCTCGGACAGGGCCGAAACTATGGCTACACCTTC
TRBJ2-7	TRBV6-4	.	TRBD2	CASSPTAGRGQYF	TGTGCCAGCAGTCCGACAGCGGGGCGTGGGCAGTACTTC
TRBJ1-1	TRBV7-9	.	.	CASSTGREAFF	TGTGCCAGCAGCACCGGTCGGGAAGCTTTCTTT
TRBJ2-3	TRBV5-4	.	TRBD2	CASSLLVAGGPSTDTQYF	TGTGCCAGCAGCTTGTTGGTAGCGGGAGGTCCTAGCACAGATACGCAGTATTTT
TRBJ2-1	TRBV11-2	once	TRBD2	CASSLERLAGGNEQFF	TGTGCCAGCAGCTTAGAGAGACTAGCGGGAGGCAATGAGCAGTTCTTC
TRBJ1-2	TRBV6-5	.	TRBD1	CASGQANYGYTF	TGTGCCAGCGGACAGGCTAACTATGGCTACACCTTC
TRBJ2-3	TRBV7-2	.	.	CASSLVRLSTDTQYF	TGTGCCAGCAGCTTAGTTCGTCTATCCACAGATACGCAGTATTTT
TRBJ2-4	TRBV2	.	.	CASNAQGSNIQYF	TGTGCCAGCAATGCACAGGGTTCGAACATTCAGTACTTC
TRBJ1-5	TRBV30	.	.	CAWSKQDTPQPQHF	TGTGCCTGGAGTAAGCAGGATACCCCTCAGCCCCAGCATTTT
TRBJ1-2	TRBV7-3	.	TRBD1	CASSLGTGDYGYTF	TGTGCCAGCAGCCTTGGGACAGGGGACTATGGCTACACCTTC
TRBJ2-6	TRBV4-1	.	.	CASSIRGGTLSSGANVLTF	TGCGCCAGCAGCATAAGGGGAGGAACCCTGAGCTCTGGGGCCAACGTCCTGACTTTC
TRBJ2-3	TRBV4-1	.	TRBD2	CASGEGTSGGDTQYF	TGCGCCAGCGGAGAAGGGACTAGCGGCGGAGATACGCAGTATTTT
TRBJ2-1	TRBV9	.	.	CASSVDPGAYNEQFF	TGTGCCAGCAGCGTAGACCCGGGAGCCTACAATGAGCAGTTCTTC
TRBJ2-5	TRBV5-1	few	.	CASSVGLRQETQYF	TGCGCCAGCAGCGTGGGACTCCGACAAGAGACCCAGTACTTC
TRBJ2-2	TRBV6-4	.	TRBD2	CASSDSMRREGTGELFF	TGTGCCAGCAGTGACTCGATGAGGAGGGAGGGCACCGGGGAGCTGTTTTTT
TRBJ2-3	TRBV30	.	TRBD1	CAWSVRWDRHEPDTQYF	TGTGCCTGGAGTGTACGGTGGGACAGACATGAGCCAGATACGCAGTATTTT
TRBJ2-3	TRBV7-2	.	TRBD2	CASSLRLAGLDTQYF	TGTGCCAGCAGCTTAAGGCTAGCGGGATTAGATACGCAGTATTTT
TRBJ1-1	TRBV27	.	.	CASSYRVNTEAFF	TGTGCCAGCAGCTACAGGGTGAACACTGAAGCTTTCTTT
TRBJ2-7	TRBV5-6	.	TRBD2	CASSPGLAGGRGVEQYF	TGTGCCAGCAGCCCCGGACTAGCGGGAGGGAGGGGGGTCGAGCAGTACTTC
TRBJ2-5	TRBV27	.	TRBD2	CASSFPASGTQYF	TGTGCCAGCAGTTTCCCCGCTAGCGGGACCCAGTACTTC
TRBJ2-1	TRBV7-2	.	.	CASSHKGVPNEQFF	TGTGCCAGCAGTCATAAGGGAGTACCCAATGAGCAGTTCTTC
TRBJ2-5	TRBV7-9	.	TRBD2	CASSFTSSGKALGTQYF	TGTGCCAGCAGCTTCACTTCTAGCGGGAAGGCTCTGGGGACCCAGTACTTC
TRBJ2-3	TRBV28	once	TRBD2	CASRGLAGRLTDTQYF	TGTGCCAGCAGGGGACTAGCGGGAAGACTCACAGATACGCAGTATTTT
TRBJ2-5	TRBV9	once	.	CASSVGGGRETQYF	TGTGCCAGCAGCGTAGGTGGGGGCAGAGAGACCCAGTACTTC